The rows below give T cell receptor beta chains drawn from one sample of a study of cytomegalovirus exposure and HLA in healthy donors. Method: immunoSEQ multiplex PCR; TCRdb's copy keeps in-frame clones and lacks some. The sample has some 180,000 clones; about four fifths are singletons. The sequencing sample was made of PBMCs. The source of these receptors is a young woman in good health and CMV-seronegative. CDR3s include the opening cysteine and the closing phenylalanine or tryptophan. Fields, in order: clone size, V gene, D gene, J gene, CDR3 length, CDR3 protein, CDR3 DNA. The D gene is left open where the match is weak. Some rows have no size entry. The others give once, few or many, or a class for an expanded clone.

size: few; V: TRBV27; D: -; J: TRBJ2-7; length: 12; CDR3: CASSSSSYEQYF; DNA: TGTGCCAGCAGTTCTAGTTCCTACGAGCAGTACTTC
size: -; V: TRBV7-7; D: TRBD1; J: TRBJ2-5; length: 14; CDR3: CASSSTGGGETQYF; DNA: TGTGCTAGCAGCTCTACAGGGGGCGGTGAGACCCAGTACTTC
size: -; V: TRBV29-1; D: -; J: TRBJ2-2; length: 14; CDR3: CSVEGESGTGELFF; DNA: TGCAGCGTTGAAGGGGAGAGCGGTACCGGGGAGCTGTTTTTT
size: -; V: TRBV30; D: TRBD2; J: TRBJ2-1; length: 14; CDR3: CAWSRMGSGRAPFF; DNA: TGTGCCTGGAGTCGGATGGGAAGCGGGAGGGCCCCATTCTTC
size: once; V: TRBV4-3; D: TRBD1; J: TRBJ1-3; length: 18; CDR3: CASSQGPIRDRPGNTIYF; DNA: TGCGCCAGCAGCCAAGGCCCCATCCGGGACAGGCCTGGAAACACCATATATTTT
size: -; V: TRBV30; D: -; J: TRBJ1-3; length: 16; CDR3: CAWSLGGALAGNTIYF; DNA: TGTGCCTGGAGCCTTGGGGGGGCCTTAGCTGGAAACACCATATATTTT
size: -; V: TRBV21-1; D: -; J: TRBJ2-5; length: 14; CDR3: CASSRKQGRETQYF; DNA: TGTGCCAGCAGCAGAAAACAGGGGAGGGAGACCCAGTACTTC
size: -; V: TRBV14; D: -; J: TRBJ1-3; length: 14; CDR3: CASSQAGREDTIYF; DNA: TGTGCCAGCAGCCAAGCGGGCAGGGAGGACACCATATATTTT
size: -; V: TRBV10-2; D: -; J: TRBJ2-2; length: 16; CDR3: CASSDNPDQGTGELFF; DNA: TGCGCCAGCAGTGATAACCCCGATCAGGGCACCGGGGAGCTGTTTTTT
size: -; V: TRBV5-1; D: TRBD1; J: TRBJ1-2; length: 14; CDR3: CASSSRTGAGGYTF; DNA: TGCGCCAGCAGCTCCAGAACAGGGGCGGGCGGCTACACCTTC
size: few; V: TRBV4-3; D: TRBD1; J: TRBJ1-3; length: 16; CDR3: CASSHDGMTGGDTIYF; DNA: TGCGCCAGCAGCCATGATGGAATGACAGGGGGGGACACCATATATTTT
size: once; V: TRBV19; D: TRBD2; J: TRBJ2-1; length: 16; CDR3: CASSIARLAGGNEQFF; DNA: TGTGCCAGTAGTATAGCGAGACTAGCGGGAGGTAATGAGCAGTTCTTC
size: -; V: TRBV5-1; D: TRBD1; J: TRBJ1-2; length: 17; CDR3: CASSLFLGQGAGYGYTF; DNA: TGCGCCAGCAGCTTGTTTCTCGGACAGGGGGCAGGCTATGGCTACACCTTC
size: once; V: TRBV7-2; D: TRBD2; J: TRBJ2-1; length: 15; CDR3: CASSSYSGMNNEQFF; DNA: TGTGCCAGCAGCTCATATAGCGGGATGAACAATGAGCAGTTCTTC
size: -; V: TRBV19; D: TRBD1; J: TRBJ1-1; length: 19; CDR3: CASSILGQGGSYSEAEAFF; DNA: TGTGCCAGTAGTATACTAGGACAGGGAGGTTCGTATTCAGAAGCTGAAGCTTTCTTT
size: -; V: TRBV30; D: -; J: TRBJ1-2; length: 12; CDR3: CAWMGRDYGYTF; DNA: TGTGCCTGGATGGGCCGAGACTATGGCTACACCTTC
size: -; V: TRBV6-5; D: TRBD2; J: TRBJ2-1; length: 15; CDR3: CASSTGLAGGNEQFF; DNA: TGTGCCAGCAGTACCGGACTAGCGGGGGGGAATGAGCAGTTCTTC
size: few; V: TRBV4-3; D: -; J: TRBJ2-3; length: 16; CDR3: CASSQPSGSGTDTQYF; DNA: TGCGCCAGCAGCCAACCTTCCGGGAGCGGCACAGATACGCAGTATTTT
size: -; V: TRBV30; D: TRBD1; J: TRBJ1-1; length: 13; CDR3: CAWRGQENTEAFF; DNA: TGTGCCTGGAGGGGACAGGAGAACACTGAAGCTTTCTTT
size: once; V: TRBV5-1; D: -; J: TRBJ1-2; length: 13; CDR3: CASSLGGEYGYTF; DNA: TGCGCCAGCAGCTTGGGGGGGGAGTATGGCTACACCTTC
size: -; V: TRBV7-9; D: TRBD1; J: TRBJ1-4; length: 14; CDR3: CASTRGDRGEKLFF; DNA: TGTGCCAGCACCCGGGGGGACAGGGGTGAAAAACTGTTTTTT
size: -; V: TRBV2; D: TRBD2; J: TRBJ2-1; length: 17; CDR3: CASSRGDLSGGLYEQFF; DNA: TGTGCCAGCAGTCGCGGGGATTTATCGGGAGGGCTTTATGAGCAGTTCTTC
size: -; V: TRBV6-7; D: TRBD2; J: TRBJ2-5; length: 16; CDR3: CASSNTLHPGGETQYF; DNA: TGTGCCAGCAGTAACACTTTACATCCGGGAGGGGAGACCCAGTACTTC
size: -; V: TRBV5-1; D: -; J: TRBJ2-3; length: 16; CDR3: CASSLNSGTSTDTQYF; DNA: TGCGCCAGCAGCTTGAACTCCGGGACTAGCACAGATACGCAGTATTTT
size: -; V: TRBV6-5; D: -; J: TRBJ1-2; length: 12; CDR3: CASTTGGYGYTF; DNA: TGTGCCAGCACTACGGGGGGGTATGGCTACACCTTC
size: -; V: TRBV9; D: -; J: TRBJ1-2; length: 15; CDR3: CASSAPGTPREGYTF; DNA: TGTGCCAGCAGCGCACCCGGGACCCCACGGGAGGGCTACACCTTC
size: -; V: TRBV11-2; D: TRBD2; J: TRBJ2-1; length: 16; CDR3: CASSPPGLAGAAEQFF; DNA: TGTGCCAGCAGCCCACCGGGACTAGCGGGAGCGGCTGAGCAGTTCTTC
size: few; V: TRBV4-3; D: TRBD2; J: TRBJ2-7; length: 14; CDR3: CASSQGSSGYEQYF; DNA: TGCGCCAGCAGCCAAGGTTCTAGCGGCTACGAGCAGTACTTC
size: -; V: TRBV5-6; D: -; J: TRBJ2-1; length: 13; CDR3: CASSFVNYNEQFF; DNA: TGTGCCAGCAGCTTTGTCAATTACAATGAGCAGTTCTTC
size: -; V: TRBV18; D: -; J: TRBJ1-1; length: 14; CDR3: CASSQEEVRTEAFF; DNA: TGTGCCAGCTCACAAGAAGAGGTTCGCACTGAAGCTTTCTTT
size: -; V: TRBV7-2; D: -; J: TRBJ2-7; length: 12; CDR3: CASSSSSYEQYF; DNA: TGTGCCAGCAGCTCGAGCTCCTACGAGCAGTACTTC
size: -; V: TRBV7-6; D: TRBD2; J: TRBJ2-1; length: 17; CDR3: CASRVPRPGLAPNEQFF; DNA: TGTGCCAGCAGGGTCCCACGACCGGGACTAGCGCCCAATGAGCAGTTCTTC
size: -; V: TRBV30; D: TRBD2; J: TRBJ2-1; length: 14; CDR3: CAWSGLAGYNEQFF; DNA: TGTGCCTGGAGTGGACTAGCGGGCTACAATGAGCAGTTCTTC
size: -; V: TRBV4-1; D: -; J: TRBJ2-7; length: 17; CDR3: CASSQLARPSHLCEQYF; DNA: TGCGCCAGCAGCCAACTAGCAAGACCTTCACACCTCTGCGAGCAGTACTTC
size: -; V: TRBV30; D: TRBD2; J: TRBJ2-7; length: 13; CDR3: CAWSVRLAGEQYF; DNA: TGTGCCTGGAGTGTACGACTAGCCGGCGAGCAGTACTTC
size: -; V: TRBV7-2; D: TRBD2; J: TRBJ2-5; length: 15; CDR3: CASSSPTSVQETQYF; DNA: TGTGCCAGCAGCTCCCCCACTAGCGTCCAAGAGACCCAGTACTTC
size: -; V: TRBV19; D: -; J: TRBJ2-5; length: 14; CDR3: CASRRQAGRETQYF; DNA: TGTGCCAGTAGGAGACAGGCTGGGCGAGAGACCCAGTACTTC
size: -; V: TRBV7-9; D: TRBD2; J: TRBJ2-3; length: 16; CDR3: CSSSSGTSGASDTQYF; DNA: TGTTCCAGCAGCTCGGGGACTAGCGGAGCCTCAGATACGCAGTATTTT
size: -; V: TRBV7-2; D: -; J: TRBJ1-5; length: 14; CDR3: CASSLRGGGQPQHF; DNA: TGTGCCAGCAGCCTCCGAGGGGGTGGTCAGCCCCAGCATTTT
size: -; V: TRBV19; D: TRBD1; J: TRBJ1-2; length: 13; CDR3: CASRSGTGSGYTF; DNA: TGTGCCAGTAGAAGTGGGACAGGGAGTGGCTACACCTTC
size: -; V: TRBV11-2; D: TRBD1; J: TRBJ2-3; length: 14; CDR3: CASSSGQVYYTQYF; DNA: TGTGCCAGCAGCTCTGGACAGGTGTATTATACGCAGTATTTT
size: -; V: TRBV29-1; D: -; J: TRBJ2-7; length: 14; CDR3: CSVRVGTRTYEQYF; DNA: TGCAGCGTGAGGGTAGGGACACGGACCTACGAGCAGTACTTC
size: -; V: TRBV11-2; D: TRBD2; J: TRBJ2-1; length: 15; CDR3: CASSFPAGGYNEQFF; DNA: TGTGCCAGCAGCTTTCCCGCGGGAGGGTACAATGAGCAGTTCTTC
size: -; V: TRBV4-3; D: -; J: TRBJ2-7; length: 15; CDR3: CASSQDRSPGYEQYF; DNA: TGCGCCAGCAGCCAAGATCGGAGTCCCGGCTACGAGCAGTACTTC
size: -; V: TRBV30; D: TRBD1; J: TRBJ2-5; length: 15; CDR3: CAWSSGQDLQETQYF; DNA: TGTGCCTGGAGTTCCGGACAGGACCTGCAAGAGACCCAGTACTTC
size: few; V: TRBV6-6; D: -; J: TRBJ1-4; length: 15; CDR3: CASSYAGRGNEKLFF; DNA: TGTGCCAGCAGTTACGCGGGACGGGGAAATGAAAAACTGTTTTTT
size: -; V: TRBV28; D: TRBD2; J: TRBJ2-7; length: 16; CDR3: CASRTSGSFSSYEQYF; DNA: TGTGCCAGCAGGACTAGCGGGAGTTTCAGCTCCTACGAGCAGTACTTC
size: -; V: TRBV11-2; D: -; J: TRBJ1-1; length: 13; CDR3: CASSLEEYSEAFF; DNA: TGTGCCAGCAGCTTAGAGGAATACAGTGAAGCTTTCTTT
size: -; V: TRBV27; D: TRBD2; J: TRBJ2-5; length: 21; CDR3: CASRRYPGTSGRLNPVETQYF; DNA: TGTGCCAGCAGACGCTACCCCGGGACTAGCGGGAGGCTTAACCCCGTGGAGACCCAGTACTTC
size: -; V: TRBV27; D: TRBD2; J: TRBJ2-7; length: 13; CDR3: CASSYVAGVEQYF; DNA: TGTGCCAGCAGTTATGTAGCGGGAGTCGAGCAGTACTTC